This passage covers 13 T cell receptor beta chains from one sample sequenced in a study of beta chain features in type 1 diabetes. Every isolated RNA sample was fully reverse transcribed, so sequencing captured expressed TCRB transcripts. This table comes from immunoSEQ multiplex PCR, and its TCRdb copy is limited to in-frame clones, with some not included. The data hold under 950,000 clones, with about a sixth observed a single time. The sequencing sample was made of naive CD4+ T cells from blood. The source of these receptors is a woman between 18 and 30 years old in good health.

The chain is built from TRBV7-2 and TRBJ1-2; 7 bases map to TRBD1. V was clipped by 7 bases and J by 7 bases; unmatched bases: 24. The CDR3 spans 18 residues. The germline CDR1 and CDR2 sequences are SGHTA and FQGNSA. Written as DNA, the CDR3 is TGTGCCAGCACCACCCCGGGCATGGGTAGACAGGGCCTGAGTGGCTACACCTTC. Amino acids: CASTTPGMGRQGLSGYTF.

The chain couples TRBV9 to TRBJ2-3; D not resolved. This CDR3 has 14 amino acids. Trimming took 0 bases from V and 2 from J, leaving 7 bases between them. Germline V gene sequence: CDR1 SGDLS, CDR2 YYNGEE. CDR3 DNA: TGTGCCAGCAGCGTAGTGGCAGTCACAGATACGCAGTATTTT. Amino acid sequence: CASSVVAVTDTQYF.

The chain has TRBV28 and TRBJ2-7, with 7 bases that match TRBD1. Germline trimming cut 7 bases from V and 6 bases from J; bases unmatched to any gene: 12. The CDR3 has 14 amino acids. CDR1 is MDHEN and CDR2 is SYDVKM in the germline V gene. The CDR3, as DNA: TGTGCCAGCACCGTCGGGAACAGGGGTTTCGAGCAGTACTTC. Translating gives CASTVGNRGFEQYF. The variable domain in full, with the rest retrieved from reference TRBV28 and TRBJ2-7, is DVKVTQSSRYLVKRTGEKVFLECVQDMDHENMFWYRQDPGLGLRLIYFSYDVKMKEKGDIPEGYSVSREKKERFSLILESASTNQTSMYLCASTVGNRGFEQYFGPGTRLTVT.

This chain links TRBV10-3 with TRBJ2-1; tentative D call: TRBD2 (5 bases). V was clipped by 0 bases and J by 10 bases, with 7 bases between them. CDR1 and CDR2 (germline): ENHRY, SYGVKD. The CDR3 spans 12 residues. The CDR3 bases are TGTGCCATCAGTGAGTCGGGGAGAGAGCAGTTCTTC. Translation: CAISESGREQFF.

The chain has TRBV20-1 and TRBJ2-5, with D possibly matching TRBD1 (6 bases). The CDR3 has 11 amino acids. V was shortened by 4 bases and J by 5 bases, with 8 bases between the two germline ends. Germline V lookup: CDR1 DFQATT, CDR2 SNEGSKA (reference sequence). The CDR3: CSATGVETQYF. The DNA of the CDR3 is TGCAGTGCTACAGGGGTGGAGACCCAGTACTTC.

This rearrangement joins TRBV6-5 to TRBJ2-7; TRBD2 aligns across 8 bases. Germline assignment: CDR1 MNHEY and CDR2 SVGAGI. The CDR3 runs 15 residues. J lost 3 bases, V lost 6 bases, and 10 bases had no gene match. The DNA of the CDR3 is TGTGCCAGCAGGCCCGGGACTAGAATGGACTACGAGCAGTACTTC. Protein product: CASRPGTRMDYEQYF.

The table lists this clone with a few counts. Without the conserved terminal phenylalanine or tryptophan, this CDR3 likely stems from a read error. Because the CDR3's place on the DNA is in doubt, the DNA is left out and the CDR3 is given as listed by TCRdb. The chain uses TRBV20-1 and TRBJ2-3; whether TRBD2, the table's D call, matches the DNA was not checked. The CDR3 numbers 11 amino acids, ends counted. Germline assignment: CDR1 DFQATT and CDR2 SNEGSKA (reference sequence). The CDR3 loop reads CSASGTSGRVV.

DNA for the CDR3: TGTGCCACAGCGGGATCCGAGTTTGCAGATACGCAGTATTTT. Its protein product is CATAGSEFADTQYF. The J gene is TRBJ2-3, the V gene TRBV27; 7 bases are shared with TRBD2. This CDR3 spans 14 amino acids. Germline V gene sequence: CDR1 MNHEY, CDR2 SMNVEV (reference sequence). Germline trimming cut 10 bases from V and 4 bases from J; bases unmatched to any gene: 11.

V is TRBV6-5 and J is TRBJ2-7, with a tentative D call TRBD2 (5 bases). With 3 bases removed from V and 3 bases from J, the gap between germline ends came to 18 bases. This CDR3 is built from 16 residues. Germline CDR1 MNHEY, CDR2 SVGAGI. In DNA form, the CDR3 reads TGTGCCAGCAGTTATTCGAGACTCCTTCGGGACTACGAGCAGTACTTC. Translating gives CASSYSRLLRDYEQYF.

This clone was counted between two and nine times. The chain is built from TRBV27 and TRBJ2-2; the D gene is possibly TRBD1 (6 bases). The CDR3 is 13 amino acids. Trimming stripped 10 bases from V and 4 bases from J, with 13 bases between. Per germline, CDR1 MNHEY and CDR2 SMNVEV (reference sequence). The CDR3 DNA sequence: TGTGCCACCCGACAGGTGGGCACCGGGGAGCTGTTTTTT. This gives the protein CATRQVGTGELFF.

The table lists this clone with a few counts. The chain is built from TRBV18 and TRBJ2-6; D call uncertain. V dropped 1 base and J dropped 1 base, with 8 bases sitting between them. The CDR3 covers 16 residues. The germline V gene has CDR1 KGHSH and CDR2 LQKENI. CDR3 sequence reads: CASSPLLGSGANVLTF. CDR3 nucleotide sequence: TGTGCCAGCTCACCACTCCTCGGGTCTGGGGCCAACGTCCTGACTTTC. The variable domain in full, completed from reference TRBV18 and TRBJ2-6, reads NAGVMQNPRHLVRRRGQEARLRCSPMKGHSHVYWYRQLPEEGLKFMVYLQKENIIDESGMPKERFSAEFPKEGPSILRIQQVVRGDSAAYFCASSPLLGSGANVLTFGAGSRLTVL.

This clone was counted only a few times. The rearrangement joins TRBV4-3 to TRBJ2-7; a weak D match, TRBD1 (5 bases). The CDR3 sequence is 15 residues long. From germline, CDR1 is LGHNA and CDR2 YSLEER. Trimming removed 1 base at V and 1 base at J, with 11 bases between. CDR3 sequence (DNA): TGCGCCAGCAGCCAAGGCGTGGGGCAATCCTACGAGCAGTACTTC. Translated: CASSQGVGQSYEQYF.

This clone was found a few times. This rearrangement joins TRBV18 to TRBJ2-3, with a tentative D call TRBD1 (5 bases). The length of the CDR3 is 15 residues. The germline gives CDR1 KGHSH, CDR2 LQKENI. With 1 base removed from V and 2 bases from J, the gap between germline ends came to 10 bases. DNA for the CDR3: TGTGCCAGCTCACCACGGGCAGGGCTCACAGATACGCAGTATTTT. Its translation is CASSPRAGLTDTQYF. Using reference TRBV18 and TRBJ2-3 for the parts outside the CDR3, the full variable domain is NAGVMQNPRHLVRRRGQEARLRCSPMKGHSHVYWYRQLPEEGLKFMVYLQKENIIDESGMPKERFSAEFPKEGPSILRIQQVVRGDSAAYFCASSPRAGLTDTQYFGPGTRLTVL.